Here is one T cell receptor beta chain with its context. Its antigen is not known. The data stem from a study of beta chain features in type 1 diabetes. General study results and limits: Among patients, naive, central memory and Treg TCRB repertoires appeared more similar than among healthy donors.

The germline CDR1 and CDR2 sequences are SGHTA and FQGNSA. The ends lost 2 bases at V and 5 bases at J; junction bases unmatched: 21. This CDR3 has 19 residues. What was sequenced were expressed TCRB transcripts, since all of the isolated RNA had been reverse transcribed. Assay: immunoSEQ multiplex PCR; the TCRdb copy retains only in-frame clones and omits some. The table has around 450,000 clones, about an eighth seen once. Naive, central memory, regulatory and stem cell-like memory cells within the CD4+ compartment were sorted using CD45RO/CCR7/CD25/CD127/CD95/CD27. This clonotype was sampled from a woman aged 18-35 years in good health. This rearrangement joins TRBV7-2 to TRBJ2-7; 7 bases match TRBD2. The sample was naive CD4+ T cells from blood. The CDR3 protein is CASSLFVWGGRGGSDEQYF. The CDR3 bases are TGTGCCAGCAGCTTATTCGTCTGGGGCGGTCGGGGAGGGTCCGACGAGCAGTACTTC.